The T cell receptor (beta chain) under discussion was sequenced for a study of T-cell memory formation after mild COVID-19 (dated by TCRdb to the early 2020s). Regarding the study in general: Most TCR sequence clusters were specific to one of the two donors. T-cell clones expanding and contracting after mild COVID-19 in a couple of donors were tracked by longitudinal TCRalpha and TCRbeta repertoire sequencing. Two young, previously healthy adult volunteers, one female and one male, were included in the cohort.

The listed sequencing device is Illumina NovaSeq 6000. TCRalpha and TCRbeta cDNA libraries were constructed by 5'RACE with constant-segment primers, with sample barcodes and unique molecular identifiers being introduced. Trizol reagent was used to extract RNA from every sample. Libraries were amplified in two PCR steps, with a second sample barcode and Illumina TruSeq adapters added in the second step. Sequencing of the libraries was done on an Illumina NovaSeq, producing 2 x 150 bp paired-end reads. From the authors' description of their analysis: Reads were demultiplexed and collapsed into UMI-guided consensus sequences with migec v1.2.7. Using mixcr v2.1.11, UMI consensuses were aligned to TRA and TRB V and J templates and then assembled into clonotypes. A clonotype was counted as expanded or contracted only if both edgeR and NoisET called the change significant, with noise models trained on biological replicates. For edgeR calls, the thresholds were a false discovery rate-adjusted p below 0.01 and a log2 fold-change of 1. As an exploratory analysis of dynamics, max-normalized trajectories of the 1000 most abundant clonotypes were examined with PCA combined with hierarchical clustering. Separately sequenced CD4+ and CD8+ repertoires were used to assign a CD4 or CD8 phenotype to each responding clone. TCRdb reprocessed the public reads (quality trimming at Q25 with fastp, clone calling with MiXCR) and kept in-frame beta chains. Every distinct CDR3 protein forms one entry, paired with its most common genes and DNA. Clone size and V and J calls follow TCRdb, not the original study. The sample data list around 140,000 distinct CDR3 sequences, and under 7% of these were observed just once. The ten largest clones add up to approximately 2.2% of the sample.

The germline V gene supplies CDR1 KGHSH and CDR2 LQKENI. V is reduced by 0 bases and J by 1 base, leaving a spacing of 6 bases between them. The cysteine opens and the phenylalanine closes a CDR3 of 14 amino acids. Of all the DNA, just the CDR3 is kept, 42 bases in frame from base 1. In this sample, this clonotype turned up a few times. It has no known antigen specificity. Per-base quality was not reported, and no clone a single base away is much larger than it. Here is what the overall study found, with its caveats: SARS-CoV-2 specificity of the second-wave clones peaking on day 37 was not confirmed. Only a couple of mild cases were covered in the study, and larger cohorts including severe cases with pre-infection samples were considered necessary. From day 15 to 85, contracting clones showed balanced CD4/CD8 phenotypes, whereas a second wave of clones that expanded from day 15 to 37 leaned towards CD4+. Some responding clones were found in pre-infection memory, which suggests that pre-existing cross-reactive memory T cells took part in the SARS-CoV-2 response. Contracting CD4+ clones were found mainly in CM and EM memory subsets, while CD8+ clones were enriched in EMRA.

Ficoll-Paque density gradient centrifugation was the method used to isolate PBMCs. Rearrangement joined TRBV18 to TRBJ2-5, with the D gene not clear enough to name. Sequencing was carried out using PBMCs or a T cell subset sorted from them (not recorded which). The clonotype was recovered from an adult woman who had mild COVID-19 (a few samples of this study predate the infection). The sample titles of this study are shuffled in the database, so cell type and time point are left out; the donor was told from shared clones. In nucleotides, the sequence is TGTGCCAGCTCACCACCGTCAGTCCAAGAGACCCAGTACTTC. Translated, this is CASSPPSVQETQYF.